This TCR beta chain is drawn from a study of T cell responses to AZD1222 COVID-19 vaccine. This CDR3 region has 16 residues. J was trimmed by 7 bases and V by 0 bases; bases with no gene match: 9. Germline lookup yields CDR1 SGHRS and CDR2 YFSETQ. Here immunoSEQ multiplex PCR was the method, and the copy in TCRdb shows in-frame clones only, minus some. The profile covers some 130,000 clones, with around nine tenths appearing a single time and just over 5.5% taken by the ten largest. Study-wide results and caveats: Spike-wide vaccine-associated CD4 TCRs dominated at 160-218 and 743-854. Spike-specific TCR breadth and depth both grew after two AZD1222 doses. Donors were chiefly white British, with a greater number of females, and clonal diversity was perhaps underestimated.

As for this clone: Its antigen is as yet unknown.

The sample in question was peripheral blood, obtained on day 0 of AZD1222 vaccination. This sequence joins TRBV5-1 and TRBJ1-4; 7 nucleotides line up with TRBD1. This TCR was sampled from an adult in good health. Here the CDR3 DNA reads TGCGCCAGCAGCTTGGGGACGTTGGCAGGGGGTGAAAAACTGTTTTTT. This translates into CASSLGTLAGGEKLFF.